The present TCR beta chain was sequenced within a study of T cell responses to AZD1222 COVID-19 vaccine. Looking at the study overall: Samples with a second dose at about 4 or about 12 weeks were pooled together.

The table came from immunoSEQ multiplex PCR; TCRdb's copy has only in-frame clones and leaves some out. The repertoire includes about 130,000 clones, over 90% of them detected once, and about 5.1% sits in the top ten. Study findings and constraints: Nearly half of spike-specific TCRs reportedly target unmutated variant regions.

The V and J ends lost 3 bases and 1 base respectively, with 6 bases between them. CDR1 and CDR2 (germline): MGHDK, SYGVNS. The CDR3 is 14 residues long. Worth noting for this clone: Its cognate antigen is unknown.

The J gene is TRBJ2-2, the V gene TRBV25-1; D remains ambiguous. Here the sequenced sample was peripheral blood, taken on day 0 of AZD1222 vaccination. The source of this sequence is an adult in good health. The CDR3, as DNA: TGTGCCAGCAGTGACCAGAGGAACACCGGGGAGCTGTTTTTT. Protein: CASSDQRNTGELFF.